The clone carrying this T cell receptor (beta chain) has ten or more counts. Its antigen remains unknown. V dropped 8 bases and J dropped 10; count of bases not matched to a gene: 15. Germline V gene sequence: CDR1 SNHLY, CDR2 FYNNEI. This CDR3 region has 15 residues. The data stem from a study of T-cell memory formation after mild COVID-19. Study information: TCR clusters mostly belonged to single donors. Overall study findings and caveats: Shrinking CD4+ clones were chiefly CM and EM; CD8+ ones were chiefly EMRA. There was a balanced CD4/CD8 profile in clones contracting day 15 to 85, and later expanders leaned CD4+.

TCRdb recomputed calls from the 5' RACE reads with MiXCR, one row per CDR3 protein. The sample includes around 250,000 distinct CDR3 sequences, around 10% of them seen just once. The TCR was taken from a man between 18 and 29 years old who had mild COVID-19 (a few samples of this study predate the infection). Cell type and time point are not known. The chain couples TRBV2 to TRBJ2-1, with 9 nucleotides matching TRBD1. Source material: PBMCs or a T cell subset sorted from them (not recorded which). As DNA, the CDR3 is TGTGCCAGCGCAAAACAGGGGGCCGTTTCTGGGGAGCAGTTCTTC. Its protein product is CASAKQGAVSGEQFF.